This is a list of T cell receptor beta chains from one sample in a study of cytomegalovirus exposure and HLA in healthy donors. Clones were read by immunoSEQ multiplex PCR, and TCRdb kept only the in-frame ones, dropping some. In all, the sample yields approximately 190,000 clones. Input material: PBMCs. These receptors were taken from a man aged 25 to 40 in good health and CMV-seronegative. Both conserved end residues are part of each CDR3. The D gene is left open where the match is weak.

D,J,V,CDR3,DNA
TRBD2,TRBJ2-7,TRBV18,CASSPRGLAGDREQYF,TGTGCCAGCTCACCACGCGGACTAGCGGGAGATCGGGAGCAGTACTTC
TRBD1,TRBJ2-5,TRBV5-1,CASSLQGAPGQETQYF,TGCGCCAGCAGCTTACAGGGGGCGCCGGGGCAAGAGACCCAGTACTTC
.,TRBJ1-1,TRBV5-1,CASSLNNRGTEAFF,TGCGCCAGCAGCTTGAACAATCGGGGGACTGAAGCTTTCTTT
TRBD1,TRBJ1-1,TRBV29-1,CSVVGQGDAEAFF,TGCAGCGTTGTAGGGCAGGGGGATGCTGAAGCTTTCTTT
TRBD2,TRBJ2-1,TRBV4-3,CASSQVLAGGYNEQFF,TGCGCCAGCAGCCAAGTCTTAGCGGGGGGTTACAATGAGCAGTTCTTC
TRBD2,TRBJ2-2,TRBV4-1,CASSPLGGTGELFF,TGCGCCAGCAGCCCGTTGGGAGGGACCGGGGAGCTGTTTTTT
.,TRBJ1-2,TRBV11-2,CASSLDNALAGYTF,TGTGCCAGCAGCTTAGATAACGCCTTGGCTGGCTACACCTTC
.,TRBJ2-4,TRBV6-5,CASSYRETKNIQYF,TGTGCCAGCAGTTACAGGGAGACCAAAAACATTCAGTACTTC
TRBD1,TRBJ1-2,TRBV5-6,CASSQSPGTGPNYGYTF,TGTGCCAGCAGCCAGAGTCCCGGGACAGGGCCAAACTATGGCTACACCTTC
.,TRBJ1-2,TRBV5-8,CASSLVQGINYGYTF,TGTGCCAGCAGCTTGGTTCAGGGTATTAACTATGGCTACACCTTC
.,TRBJ2-1,TRBV2,CASSSTRGSYNEQFF,TGTGCCAGCAGTTCGACCAGGGGATCCTACAATGAGCAGTTCTTC
TRBD2,TRBJ2-2,TRBV11-2,CASSLSSGGLTGELFF,TGTGCCAGCAGCTTATCTAGCGGGGGGCTCACCGGGGAGCTGTTTTTT
.,TRBJ2-2,TRBV30,CAWGGAGANTGELFF,TGTGCCTGGGGAGGGGCAGGCGCGAACACCGGGGAGCTGTTTTTT
.,TRBJ1-2,TRBV5-8,CASSPTGLGNYGYTF,TGTGCCAGCAGCCCAACAGGGTTGGGGAACTATGGCTACACCTTC
TRBD1,TRBJ1-1,TRBV7-9,CASSVPGQLNTEAFF,TGTGCCAGCAGCGTTCCGGGACAGTTGAACACTGAAGCTTTCTTT
TRBD2,TRBJ2-3,TRBV27,CASSQGTSGTRDTQYF,TGTGCCAGCAGTCAAGGGACTAGCGGAACCCGAGATACGCAGTATTTT
.,TRBJ1-3,TRBV6-1,CASSAHPRDRIPSGNTIYF,TGTGCCAGCAGTGCCCACCCAAGAGACAGAATACCCTCTGGAAACACCATATATTTT
.,TRBJ1-5,TRBV28,CASSTPGVDQPQHF,TGTGCCAGCAGTACCCCGGGTGTGGATCAGCCCCAGCATTTT
TRBD2,TRBJ2-1,TRBV5-4,CASSLSGTSGSNEQFF,TGTGCCAGCAGCTTGTCCGGGACTAGCGGGAGTAATGAGCAGTTCTTC
.,TRBJ1-4,TRBV7-2,CASSLSSRQYEKLFF,TGTGCCAGCAGCTTATCGAGCAGACAGTATGAAAAACTGTTTTTT
.,TRBJ1-2,TRBV6-1,CASTMGDQVNYGYTF,TGTGCCAGCACTATGGGCGATCAGGTTAACTATGGCTACACCTTC
TRBD1,TRBJ2-7,TRBV5-1,CASSLGQGGLYEQYF,TGCGCCAGCAGCTTGGGACAGGGTGGCCTCTACGAGCAGTACTTC
.,TRBJ1-2,TRBV6-5,CASRPTFTANYGYTF,TGTGCCAGCCGTCCAACCTTTACAGCTAACTATGGCTACACCTTC
.,TRBJ1-2,TRBV21-1,CASSKGDTTRATF,TGTGCCAGCAGCAAGGGTGACACCACAAGAGCCACCTTC
TRBD2,TRBJ2-7,TRBV27,CASTRTSGSYEQYF,TGTGCCAGCACCCGGACTAGCGGGTCCTACGAGCAGTACTTC
.,TRBJ1-1,TRBV5-1,CASSLWAGANTEAFF,TGCGCCAGCAGCTTGTGGGCAGGCGCGAACACTGAAGCTTTCTTT
.,TRBJ1-4,TRBV19,CASTEEGREKLFF,TGTGCCAGTACGGAAGAGGGGAGGGAAAAACTGTTTTTT
.,TRBJ2-3,TRBV25-1,CASSAGTYSTDTQYF,TGTGCCAGCAGTGCGGGAACCTATAGCACAGATACGCAGTATTTT
.,TRBJ2-7,TRBV6-5,CASRDGVILEQYF,TGTGCCAGCAGGGACGGGGTGATCCTCGAGCAGTACTTC
.,TRBJ2-7,TRBV7-2,CASSRGGDRYEQYF,TGTGCCAGCAGCCGGGGCGGGGATCGCTACGAGCAGTACTTC
TRBD2,TRBJ2-3,TRBV10-3,CAISGSPNRTSGRIDTQYF,TGTGCCATCAGTGGTTCCCCTAATCGGACTAGCGGGAGGATAGATACGCAGTATTTT
TRBD1,TRBJ2-7,TRBV27,CASSSPGQGYEQYF,TGTGCCAGCAGTTCACCGGGACAGGGATACGAGCAGTACTTC
TRBD1,TRBJ1-6,TRBV30,CAWKQDRLYNSPLHF,TGTGCCTGGAAGCAGGACAGGTTGTATAATTCACCCCTCCACTTT
.,TRBJ1-4,TRBV30,CAWSAQPATNEKLFF,TGTGCCTGGAGCGCTCAACCAGCAACTAATGAAAAACTGTTTTTT
TRBD1,TRBJ1-2,TRBV27,CASSRSGQGMRYGYTF,TGTGCCAGCAGTCGGTCGGGACAGGGAATGAGGTATGGCTACACCTTC
TRBD1,TRBJ1-1,TRBV7-9,CASSPTGQGITEAFF,TGTGCCAGCAGCCCCACCGGACAGGGGATCACTGAAGCTTTCTTT
.,TRBJ2-7,TRBV28,CASSLYSPYSYEQYF,TGTGCCAGCAGTTTGTACAGTCCTTACTCCTACGAGCAGTACTTC